A selection of T cell receptor beta chains follows, all from one sample in a study of regulatory T cells in long-lasting Graves disease. TCRdb re-called the multiplex PCR reads with MiXCR, one entry per CDR3 protein. The profile shows 550,000 or so distinct CDR3 sequences, about 11% of them singletons. The same specimen was also included in a second study, on T cells in Graves' hyperthyroidism and ophthalmopathy.

The material was peripheral blood mononuclear cells (PBMCs), obtained at new diagnosis, from a patient treated with antithyroid drugs. The receptors come from a woman between 25 and 40 years old with Graves disease. The CDR3 runs from the conserved cysteine through the conserved F or W. Only part of the rows carry a size: once, few, many, or a class if the clone is expanded.

>TRBV29-1|TRBJ1-3|many
CSVVDRAGNTIYF
>TRBV20-1|TRBJ2-7|-
CSARPLGGGDRGVGYEQYF
>TRBV28|TRBJ2-3|few
CASRTKGSRTDTQYF
>TRBV28|TRBJ2-2|many
CASSDGLAVNTGELFF
>TRBV24-1|TRBJ2-1|many
CATSGHSYNEQFF
>TRBV5-1|TRBJ1-1|many
CASSSVTGTTEAFF
>TRBV6-1|TRBJ2-5|few
CASSEMGLAGEETQYF
>TRBV12-3/TRBV12-4|TRBJ2-2|many
CASGQSNTGELFF
>TRBV29-1|TRBJ2-5|many
CSASTGSQETQYF
>TRBV30|TRBJ1-2|many
CAWSVRALDGYTF
>TRBV20-1|TRBJ2-7|many
CSARAAGGYEQYF
>TRBV7-3|TRBJ2-3|few
CASSALAGGVTDTQYF
>TRBV2|TRBJ1-6|many
CASSTERGTGPLHF
>TRBV11-2|TRBJ2-1|many
CASSLESAGRHYNEQFF
>TRBV7-6|TRBJ2-3|many
CASSPQVGRDTQYF
>TRBV19|TRBJ1-2|many
CASSIASKLDRTFYGYTF
>TRBV20-1|TRBJ1-6|many
CSARYPEQVSPLHF
>TRBV2|TRBJ1-1|many
CASTEAEAFF
>TRBV7-8|TRBJ2-1|many
CASSLGLAGERYEQFF
>TRBV5-1|TRBJ2-3|many
CASSGGEATDTQYF
>TRBV7-8|TRBJ1-4|many
CASSLRTPGGDEKLFF
>TRBV5-1|TRBJ2-1|many
CASSSPGVYNEQFF
>TRBV29-1|TRBJ2-3|many
CSATDRLSTDTQYF
>TRBV7-6|TRBJ2-1|many
CASSLLTGVGNEQFF
>TRBV5-5|TRBJ2-7|many
CASSLQAGAYSGYEQYF
>TRBV6-2/TRBV6-3|TRBJ1-2|many
CASSHFEDYGYGYTF
>TRBV29-1|TRBJ2-1|many
CSVRPINEQFF
>TRBV28|TRBJ1-4|many
CASSRTAGTATNEKLFF
>TRBV18|TRBJ2-6|many
CASSPRFAGANVLTF
>TRBV27|TRBJ1-1|many
CASREGVTMNTEAFF
>TRBV3-1|TRBJ2-3|many
CASSQGSSAGALTDTQYF
>TRBV2|TRBJ2-3|many
CASSVRQGQYF
>TRBV10-1|TRBJ2-3|few
CASSAVRGEGTDTQYF
>TRBV12-3/TRBV12-4|TRBJ1-1|many
CASRPDHTEAFF
>TRBV6-1|TRBJ2-5|many
CASWNSALSETQYF
>TRBV6-1|TRBJ2-3|many
CASSVKRGTDTQYF
>TRBV18|TRBJ2-1|-
CASSPTGLAGGGEQFF
>TRBV12-3/TRBV12-4|TRBJ2-2|-
CASRLQRAWGLFF
>TRBV3-1|TRBJ1-1|few
CASSQPPAGRTEAFF
>TRBV3-1|TRBJ2-3|-
CASSQEIQAPYSTDTQYF
>TRBV18|TRBJ1-2|-
CASSPLEQGNYGYTF
>TRBV18|TRBJ2-3|many
CASSNQGDGTDTQYF
>TRBV5-1|TRBJ1-2|many
CASSLEVANYGYTF
>TRBV27|TRBJ2-1|-
CASSSYGRIAGETYNEQFF
>TRBV11-2|TRBJ2-7|many
CASSPGTLSYEQYF
>TRBV12-3/TRBV12-4|TRBJ1-3|once
CASRIDNLNTIYF
>TRBV20-1|TRBJ2-1|many
CSARTHNEQFF
>TRBV6-1|TRBJ2-7|-
CASRGEGAMKDLAYEQYF
>TRBV6-9|-|few
CASSYTGPSYEQYF
>TRBV2|TRBJ1-1|many
CASSDRTGRTEAFF
>TRBV12-3/TRBV12-4|TRBJ1-5|many
CASSFEQGSQPQHF
>TRBV28|TRBJ2-1|many
CASRQPGTSGTPAPYNEQFF
>TRBV7-7|TRBJ2-2|-
CASSPLRAGELFF
>TRBV2|TRBJ2-7|many
CASSPYVAGTTYEQYF
>TRBV30|TRBJ1-2|many
CAWSNGGGYTF
>TRBV5-4|TRBJ2-7|few
CASSQAGGGSVKQYF
>TRBV7-9|TRBJ1-2|few
CAGSLSGGPGGYTF
>TRBV4-3|TRBJ2-1|many
CASSQDGLAGVNEQFF
>TRBV6-1|TRBJ2-2|many
CASSGSSGRGIGTGELFF